This TCR beta chain comes out of a study of response to subunit inactivated influenza vaccine. This CDR3 contains 14 residues. Germline CDR1 and CDR2: WNHNN and SYGVQD (reference sequence). V lost 4 bases to trimming and J lost 5 bases; unmatched junction nucleotides: 6. TCRdb re-called the RT-PCR reads through MiXCR, storing one row per CDR3 protein. This table holds 800,000 to 1,000,000 distinct CDR3 sequences, about 20% found once. This clonotype came up a few times. The input for sequencing was PBMCs from blood, taken less than 6 days after vaccination. This receptor was identified in a man aged 50 to 59 who received an inactivated influenza vaccine. The chain employs TRBV10-1 and TRBJ1-2; 8 nucleotides match TRBD1. The CDR3 here is CASSGTGSGYGYTF. DNA for the CDR3: TGCGCCAGCAGTGGGACAGGGTCGGGATATGGCTACACCTTC.